This T cell receptor beta chain was sequenced in a study of T cell changes during pregnancy in multiple sclerosis. Sequencing was performed with immunoSEQ multiplex PCR; in TCRdb, only in-frame clones are kept and a portion is missing. The sample lists 100,000 or so clones; around 93% were seen once. The CDR3 is made up of 15 amino acids. V shed 6 bases, J shed 5 bases, and the junction held 10 bases outside the gene matches. CDR1 and CDR2 from the germline V gene are SGHNT and YENEEA. The receptor's source is a female donor with multiple sclerosis, enrolled in a pregnancy study. The chain links TRBV11-3 to TRBJ2-1; TRBD1 aligns across 7 bases. The sample here was peripheral blood, taken after pregnancy. The CDR3 nucleotides are TGTGCCAGCAGTCTGACAGGGATATCAAACAATGAGCAGTTCTTC. Amino acids: CASSLTGISNNEQFF.